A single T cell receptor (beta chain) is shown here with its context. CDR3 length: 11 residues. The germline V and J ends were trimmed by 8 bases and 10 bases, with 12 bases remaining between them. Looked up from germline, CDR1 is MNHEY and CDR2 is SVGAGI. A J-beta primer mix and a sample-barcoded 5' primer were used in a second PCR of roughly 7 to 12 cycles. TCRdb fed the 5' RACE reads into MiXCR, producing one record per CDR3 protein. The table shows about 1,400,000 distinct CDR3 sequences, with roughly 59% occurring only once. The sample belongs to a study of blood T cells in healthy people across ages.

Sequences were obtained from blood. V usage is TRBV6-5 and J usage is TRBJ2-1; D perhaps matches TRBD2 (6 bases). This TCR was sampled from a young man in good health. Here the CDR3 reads CASVSGREQFF. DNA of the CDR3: TGTGCCAGCGTGAGTGGGAGGGAGCAGTTCTTC.